This T cell receptor (beta chain) was found in a study of T-cell memory formation after mild COVID-19. About the research overall: Most TCR clusters belonged to a single donor.

Findings and limits, study-wide: The main location of contracting CD4+ clones was CM and EM, and that of contracting CD8+ clones was EMRA. Nothing confirmed that second-wave clones peaking on day 37 were specific for SARS-CoV-2.

Many counts were recorded for this clonotype. Its antigen remains unknown. TCR alpha and TCR beta cDNA libraries carrying sample barcodes and UMIs came from 5'RACE with constant-segment primers. TCRdb ran MiXCR on the 5' RACE reads and lists one entry per CDR3 protein. The repertoire holds more than 25,000 distinct CDR3 sequences, with 15% to 20% as singletons. V trimming: 4 bases; J trimming: 6 bases; junction bases outside the gene matches: 7. The CDR3 consists of 16 residues. Germline V CDR1 and CDR2: LGHNA, YSLEER. This TCR was recovered from an adult who had mild COVID-19 (a few samples of this study predate the infection). Cell type and time point are not known. Material: PBMCs or a T cell subset sorted from them (not recorded which). The genes are TRBV4-3 and TRBJ2-2, with 11 positions matching TRBD2. DNA for the CDR3: TGCGCCAGCAGCCCTCTGACTAGCGGGATCTCCGGGGAGCTGTTTTTT. This translates into CASSPLTSGISGELFF.